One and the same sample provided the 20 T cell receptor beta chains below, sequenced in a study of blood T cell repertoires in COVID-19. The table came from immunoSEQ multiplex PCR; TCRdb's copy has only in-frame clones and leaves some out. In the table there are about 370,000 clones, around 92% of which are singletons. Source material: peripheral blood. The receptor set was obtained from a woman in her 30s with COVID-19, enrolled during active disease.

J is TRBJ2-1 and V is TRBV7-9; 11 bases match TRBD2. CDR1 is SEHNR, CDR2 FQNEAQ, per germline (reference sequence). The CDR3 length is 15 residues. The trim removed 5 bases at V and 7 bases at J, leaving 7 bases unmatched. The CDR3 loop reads CASSLTSGGWNEQFF. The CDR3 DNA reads TGTGCCAGCAGCCTCACTAGCGGGGGCTGGAATGAGCAGTTCTTC. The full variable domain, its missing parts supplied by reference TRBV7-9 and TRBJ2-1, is DTGVSQNPRHKITKRGQNVTFRCDPISEHNRLYWYRQTLGQGPEFLTYFQNEAQLEKSRLLSDRFSAERPKGSFSTLEIQRTEQGDSAMYLCASSLTSGGWNEQFFGPGTRLTVL.

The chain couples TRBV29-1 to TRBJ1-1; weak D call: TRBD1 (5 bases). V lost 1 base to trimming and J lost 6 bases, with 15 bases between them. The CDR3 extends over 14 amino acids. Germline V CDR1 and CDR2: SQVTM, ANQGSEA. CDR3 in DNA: TGCAGCGTTGAAGTTTCGCCCGGGGGATCTGAAGCTTTCTTT. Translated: CSVEVSPGGSEAFF.

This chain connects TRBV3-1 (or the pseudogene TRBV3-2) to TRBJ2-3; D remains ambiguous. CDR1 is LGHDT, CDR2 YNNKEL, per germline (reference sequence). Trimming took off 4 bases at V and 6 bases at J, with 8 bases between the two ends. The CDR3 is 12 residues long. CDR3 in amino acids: CASSPSPDTQYF. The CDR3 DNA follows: TGTGCCAGCAGCCCCTCCCCGGATACGCAGTATTTT.

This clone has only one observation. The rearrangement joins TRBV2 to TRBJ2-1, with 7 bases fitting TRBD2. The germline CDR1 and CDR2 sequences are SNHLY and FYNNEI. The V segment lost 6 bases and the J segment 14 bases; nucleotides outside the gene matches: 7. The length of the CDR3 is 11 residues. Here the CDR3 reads CASRAGLGEFF. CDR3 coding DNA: TGTGCCAGCAGGGCCGGACTAGGGGAGTTCTTC.

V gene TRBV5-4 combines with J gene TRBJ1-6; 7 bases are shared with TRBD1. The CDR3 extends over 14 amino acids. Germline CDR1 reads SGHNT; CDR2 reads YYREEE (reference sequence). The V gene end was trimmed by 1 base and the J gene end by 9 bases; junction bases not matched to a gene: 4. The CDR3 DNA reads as TGTGCCAGCAGCTTGATGCAGGGGGGTTCACCCCTCCACTTT. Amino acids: CASSLMQGGSPLHF.

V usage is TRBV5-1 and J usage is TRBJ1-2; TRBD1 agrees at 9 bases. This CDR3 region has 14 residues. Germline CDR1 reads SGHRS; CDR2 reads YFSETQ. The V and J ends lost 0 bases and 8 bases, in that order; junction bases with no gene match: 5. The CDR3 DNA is TGCGCCAGCAGCTTGGACAGGGGGCGGACCGGCTACACCTTC. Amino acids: CASSLDRGRTGYTF.

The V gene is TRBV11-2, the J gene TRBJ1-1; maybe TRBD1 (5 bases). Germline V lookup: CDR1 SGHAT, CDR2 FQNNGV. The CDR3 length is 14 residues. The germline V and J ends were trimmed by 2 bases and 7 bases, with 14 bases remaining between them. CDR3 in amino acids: CASSLTQLGVEAFF. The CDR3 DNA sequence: TGTGCCAGCAGCTTAACCCAGTTAGGGGTTGAAGCTTTCTTT.

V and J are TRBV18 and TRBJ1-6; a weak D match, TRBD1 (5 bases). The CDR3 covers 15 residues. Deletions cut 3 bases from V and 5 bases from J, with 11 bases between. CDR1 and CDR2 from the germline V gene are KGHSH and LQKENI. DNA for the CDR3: TGTGCCAGCTCACCCTACTGGGGGGATAATTCACCCCTCCACTTT. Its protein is CASSPYWGDNSPLHF.

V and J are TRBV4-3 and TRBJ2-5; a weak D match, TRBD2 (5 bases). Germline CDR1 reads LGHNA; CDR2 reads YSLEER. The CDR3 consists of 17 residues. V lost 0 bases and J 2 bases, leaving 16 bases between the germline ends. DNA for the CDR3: TGCGCCAGCAGCCAAGATACCGGCCGGGGAGCACAAGAGACCCAGTACTTC. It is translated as CASSQDTGRGAQETQYF.

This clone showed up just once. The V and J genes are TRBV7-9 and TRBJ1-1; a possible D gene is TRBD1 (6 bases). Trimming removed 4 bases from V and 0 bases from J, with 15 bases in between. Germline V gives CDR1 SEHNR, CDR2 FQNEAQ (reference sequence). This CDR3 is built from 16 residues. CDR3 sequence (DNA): TGTGCCAGCAGCTCCATGGACAGCACCATGAACACTGAAGCTTTCTTT. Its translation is CASSSMDSTMNTEAFF.

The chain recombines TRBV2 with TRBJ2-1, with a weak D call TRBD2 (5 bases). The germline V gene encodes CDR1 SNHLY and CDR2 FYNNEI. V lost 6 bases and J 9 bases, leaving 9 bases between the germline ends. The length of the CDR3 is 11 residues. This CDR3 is CASRKGLEQFF. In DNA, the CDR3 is TGTGCCAGCAGAAAAGGACTTGAGCAGTTCTTC.

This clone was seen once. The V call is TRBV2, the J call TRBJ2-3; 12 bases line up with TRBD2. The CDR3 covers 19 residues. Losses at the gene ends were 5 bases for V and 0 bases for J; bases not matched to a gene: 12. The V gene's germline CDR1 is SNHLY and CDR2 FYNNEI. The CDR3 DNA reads TGTGCCAGCAGTCCCAGTCTAGCGGGAGGGCCGTTTAGCACAGATACGCAGTATTTT. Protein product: CASSPSLAGGPFSTDTQYF.

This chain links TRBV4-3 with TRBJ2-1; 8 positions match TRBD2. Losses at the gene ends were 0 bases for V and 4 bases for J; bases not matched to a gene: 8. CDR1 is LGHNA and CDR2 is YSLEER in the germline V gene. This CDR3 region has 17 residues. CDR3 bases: TGCGCCAGCAGCCAAGATCCGGCTAGCGGGCCTTACAATGAGCAGTTCTTC. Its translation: CASSQDPASGPYNEQFF.

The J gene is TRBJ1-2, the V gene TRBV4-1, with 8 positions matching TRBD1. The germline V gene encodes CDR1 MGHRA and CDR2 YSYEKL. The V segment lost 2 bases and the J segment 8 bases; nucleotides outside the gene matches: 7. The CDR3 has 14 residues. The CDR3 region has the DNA TGCGCCAGCAGCCAACCGGGGACAGGCCGCGGCTACACCTTC. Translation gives CASSQPGTGRGYTF.

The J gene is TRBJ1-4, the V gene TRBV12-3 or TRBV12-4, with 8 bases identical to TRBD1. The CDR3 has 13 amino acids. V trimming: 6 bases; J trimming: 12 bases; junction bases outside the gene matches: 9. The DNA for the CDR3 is TGTGCCAGCAGCTGGGGGACAGGAGACCAACTGTTTTTT. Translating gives CASSWGTGDQLFF.

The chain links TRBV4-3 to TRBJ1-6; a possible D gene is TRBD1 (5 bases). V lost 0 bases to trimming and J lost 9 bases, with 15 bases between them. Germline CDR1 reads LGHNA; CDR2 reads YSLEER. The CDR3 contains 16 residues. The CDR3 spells CASSQDFDTGFSPLHF. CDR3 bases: TGCGCCAGCAGCCAAGACTTTGACACAGGATTTTCACCCCTCCACTTT.

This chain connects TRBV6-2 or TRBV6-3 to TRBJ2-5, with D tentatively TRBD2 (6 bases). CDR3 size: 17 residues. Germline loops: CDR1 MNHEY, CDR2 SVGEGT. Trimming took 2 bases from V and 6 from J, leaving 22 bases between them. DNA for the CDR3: TGTGCCAGCAGTTACCCGCGGGGAAAGAGAGGAGATCAGACCCAGTACTTC. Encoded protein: CASSYPRGKRGDQTQYF.

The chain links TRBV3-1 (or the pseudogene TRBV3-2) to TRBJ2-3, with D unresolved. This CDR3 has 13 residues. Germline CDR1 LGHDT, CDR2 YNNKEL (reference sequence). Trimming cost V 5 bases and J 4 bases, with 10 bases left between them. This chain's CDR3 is CASSYLESDTQYF. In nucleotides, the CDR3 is TGTGCCAGCAGCTACCTAGAGTCAGATACGCAGTATTTT.

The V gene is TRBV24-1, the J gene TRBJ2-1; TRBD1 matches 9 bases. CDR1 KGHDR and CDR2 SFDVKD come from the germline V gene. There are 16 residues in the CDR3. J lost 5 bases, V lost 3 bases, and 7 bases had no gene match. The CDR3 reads CATSDAGTGMDNEQFF. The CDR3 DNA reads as TGTGCCACCAGTGATGCCGGGACAGGGATGGACAATGAGCAGTTCTTC.

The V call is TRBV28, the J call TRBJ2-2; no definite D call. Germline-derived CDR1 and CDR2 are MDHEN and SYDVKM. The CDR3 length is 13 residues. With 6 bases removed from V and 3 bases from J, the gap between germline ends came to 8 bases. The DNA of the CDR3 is TGTGCCAGCAGCGCAGGCTACACCGGGGAGCTGTTTTTT. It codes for CASSAGYTGELFF.